The rows below give T cell receptor beta chains drawn from one sample of a study of T cell responses to AZD1222 COVID-19 vaccine. Sequencing used immunoSEQ multiplex PCR; TCRdb keeps in-frame clones, though not all of them. This sample has 100,000 or so clones, with approximately 86% found just once. The sequences come from peripheral blood, collected on day 0 of AZD1222 vaccination. The receptors derive from an adult in good health. The CDR3 runs from the conserved cysteine through the conserved F or W. The order of the fields is D gene, V gene, J gene, clone size, CDR3 protein, CDR3 DNA. The D gene is left open where the match is weak. The size of a clone is reported for some rows only, either as once, few or many, or as a class for expanded clones.

D gene: TRBD2
V gene: TRBV9
J gene: TRBJ2-3
clone size: -
CDR3 protein: CASSPASGAGTDTQYF
CDR3 DNA: TGTGCCAGCAGCCCCGCTAGCGGGGCGGGCACAGATACGCAGTATTTT

D gene: -
V gene: TRBV4-1
J gene: TRBJ1-5
clone size: -
CDR3 protein: CASSRTGLNQPQHF
CDR3 DNA: TGCGCCAGCAGCCGTACAGGGCTCAATCAGCCCCAGCATTTT

D gene: TRBD2
V gene: TRBV5-1
J gene: TRBJ2-3
clone size: -
CDR3 protein: CASSLGLAPYSQDTQYF
CDR3 DNA: TGCGCCAGCAGCTTGGGACTAGCCCCTTATTCCCAAGATACGCAGTATTTT

D gene: -
V gene: TRBV29-1
J gene: TRBJ2-6
clone size: -
CDR3 protein: CSVGQGGSGANVLTF
CDR3 DNA: TGCAGCGTTGGGCAGGGGGGATCTGGGGCCAACGTCCTGACTTTC

D gene: -
V gene: TRBV12-3/TRBV12-4
J gene: TRBJ1-3
clone size: medium-sized
CDR3 protein: CASTPGPGKGNF
CDR3 DNA: TGTGCCAGCACTCCCGGGCCGGGGAAAGGAAATTTT

D gene: -
V gene: TRBV9
J gene: TRBJ2-5
clone size: -
CDR3 protein: CASSVEASRKETQYF
CDR3 DNA: TGTGCCAGCAGCGTAGAGGCTAGTAGGAAAGAGACCCAGTACTTC

D gene: TRBD1
V gene: TRBV18
J gene: TRBJ2-7
clone size: -
CDR3 protein: CASSPPRDSASYEQYF
CDR3 DNA: TGTGCCAGCTCACCACCCCGGGACAGTGCATCCTACGAGCAGTACTTC

D gene: -
V gene: TRBV7-2
J gene: TRBJ2-7
clone size: once
CDR3 protein: CASSLGGDHFKEQYF
CDR3 DNA: TGTGCCAGCAGCTTAGGAGGGGACCATTTTAAAGAGCAGTACTTC

D gene: -
V gene: TRBV15
J gene: TRBJ1-4
clone size: -
CDR3 protein: CATSRKKPLEGSVEKLFF
CDR3 DNA: TGTGCCACCAGCAGAAAAAAGCCACTAGAGGGGAGTGTTGAAAAACTGTTTTTT

D gene: TRBD2
V gene: TRBV28
J gene: TRBJ2-7
clone size: -
CDR3 protein: CASVSGREQYF
CDR3 DNA: TGTGCCAGCGTCAGCGGGAGGGAGCAGTACTTC

D gene: -
V gene: TRBV21-1
J gene: TRBJ2-7
clone size: -
CDR3 protein: CASSKGTATSYEQYF
CDR3 DNA: TGTGCCAGCAGCAAAGGGACTGCAACCTCCTACGAGCAGTACTTC

D gene: TRBD1
V gene: TRBV7-3
J gene: TRBJ1-3
clone size: -
CDR3 protein: CASSRTGTPGNTIYF
CDR3 DNA: TGTGCCAGCAGCCGGACAGGGACCCCGGGAAACACCATATATTTT

D gene: TRBD1
V gene: TRBV4-3
J gene: TRBJ2-2
clone size: -
CDR3 protein: CASSQEYRGQTGELFF
CDR3 DNA: TGCGCCAGCAGCCAAGAATATAGGGGGCAAACCGGGGAGCTGTTTTTT

D gene: -
V gene: TRBV28
J gene: TRBJ1-5
clone size: -
CDR3 protein: CASSPDGPTRDSQPQHF
CDR3 DNA: TGTGCCAGCAGCCCGGATGGTCCTACCAGAGACTCGCAGCCCCAGCATTTT

D gene: -
V gene: TRBV30
J gene: TRBJ1-3
clone size: -
CDR3 protein: CAWSVLLGTAGNTIYF
CDR3 DNA: TGTGCCTGGAGTGTACTTCTGGGGACGGCTGGAAACACCATATATTTT

D gene: TRBD1
V gene: TRBV6-5
J gene: TRBJ1-5
clone size: many
CDR3 protein: CASSSGTGTNQPQHF
CDR3 DNA: TGTGCCAGCAGTTCCGGGACAGGGACGAATCAGCCCCAGCATTTT

D gene: -
V gene: TRBV19
J gene: TRBJ2-2
clone size: -
CDR3 protein: CASSIGSNTGELFF
CDR3 DNA: TGTGCCAGTAGTATCGGATCGAACACCGGGGAGCTGTTTTTT

D gene: -
V gene: TRBV5-8
J gene: TRBJ1-1
clone size: -
CDR3 protein: CASSLWGTGLVEAFF
CDR3 DNA: TGTGCCAGCAGCTTGTGGGGCACAGGGCTGGTTGAAGCTTTCTTT

D gene: -
V gene: TRBV27
J gene: TRBJ2-7
clone size: -
CDR3 protein: CASSLTRDYEQYF
CDR3 DNA: TGTGCCAGCAGTTTAACGAGAGACTACGAGCAGTACTTC

D gene: -
V gene: TRBV5-4
J gene: TRBJ1-1
clone size: -
CDR3 protein: CASSSVGFEAFF
CDR3 DNA: TGTGCCAGCAGTTCAGTGGGCTTTGAAGCTTTCTTT

D gene: -
V gene: TRBV19
J gene: TRBJ1-5
clone size: -
CDR3 protein: CASSIQYSNQPQHF
CDR3 DNA: TGTGCCAGTAGTATTCAGTATAGCAATCAGCCCCAGCATTTT

D gene: TRBD2
V gene: TRBV11-2
J gene: TRBJ2-3
clone size: -
CDR3 protein: CASSLTFGRADTQYF
CDR3 DNA: TGTGCCAGCAGCTTAACGTTCGGGAGGGCAGATACGCAGTATTTT

D gene: TRBD1
V gene: TRBV7-2
J gene: TRBJ2-7
clone size: -
CDR3 protein: CASSARTGVVYEQYF
CDR3 DNA: TGTGCCAGCAGCGCTAGGACAGGGGTAGTCTACGAGCAGTACTTC

D gene: TRBD1
V gene: TRBV19
J gene: TRBJ1-1
clone size: -
CDR3 protein: CASRLRGRSTEAFF
CDR3 DNA: TGTGCCAGTAGGCTCAGGGGGCGAAGCACTGAAGCTTTCTTT

D gene: TRBD1
V gene: TRBV28
J gene: TRBJ2-7
clone size: few
CDR3 protein: CASSYGTGGGEQYF
CDR3 DNA: TGTGCCAGCAGTTACGGGACAGGGGGCGGGGAGCAGTACTTC

D gene: -
V gene: TRBV6-5
J gene: TRBJ1-2
clone size: once
CDR3 protein: CASSFEGYYGYTF
CDR3 DNA: TGTGCCAGCAGTTTTGAAGGATACTATGGCTACACCTTC

D gene: TRBD1
V gene: TRBV30
J gene: TRBJ1-2
clone size: -
CDR3 protein: CAWTGQGSYGYTF
CDR3 DNA: TGTGCCTGGACGGGACAGGGGTCCTATGGCTACACCTTC

D gene: TRBD2
V gene: TRBV19
J gene: TRBJ2-5
clone size: -
CDR3 protein: CASSPSGSSGETQYF
CDR3 DNA: TGTGCCAGTAGTCCTAGCGGGAGTTCGGGAGAGACCCAGTACTTC

D gene: -
V gene: TRBV3-1/TRBV3-2
J gene: TRBJ2-7
clone size: -
CDR3 protein: CASSPWDSGYEQYF
CDR3 DNA: TGTGCCAGCAGCCCCTGGGACTCCGGCTACGAGCAGTACTTC

D gene: -
V gene: TRBV9
J gene: TRBJ1-6
clone size: -
CDR3 protein: CASSVAGVGSPLHF
CDR3 DNA: TGTGCCAGCAGCGTAGCAGGGGTCGGTTCACCCCTCCACTTT

D gene: TRBD2
V gene: TRBV10-3
J gene: TRBJ2-7
clone size: -
CDR3 protein: CAISESTSGSSEQYF
CDR3 DNA: TGTGCCATCAGTGAGTCTACTAGCGGGAGCTCCGAGCAGTACTTC

D gene: TRBD2
V gene: TRBV27
J gene: TRBJ2-7
clone size: -
CDR3 protein: CASSLNLAGVSEQYF
CDR3 DNA: TGTGCCAGCAGTTTAAATCTAGCGGGAGTGTCCGAGCAGTACTTC

D gene: -
V gene: TRBV19
J gene: TRBJ1-5
clone size: -
CDR3 protein: CASSIDGARGLWPQHF
CDR3 DNA: TGTGCCAGTAGTATAGACGGAGCGAGGGGGTTGTGGCCCCAGCATTTT

D gene: -
V gene: TRBV27
J gene: TRBJ2-2
clone size: -
CDR3 protein: CASSWNTGELFF
CDR3 DNA: TGTGCCAGCAGCTGGAACACCGGGGAGCTGTTTTTT

D gene: -
V gene: TRBV27
J gene: TRBJ1-6
clone size: once
CDR3 protein: CASSHEGGVYTLHF
CDR3 DNA: TGTGCCAGCAGTCACGAGGGGGGGGTGTACACCCTCCACTTT

D gene: -
V gene: TRBV10-1
J gene: TRBJ1-2
clone size: -
CDR3 protein: CASSESRVPPNGYTF
CDR3 DNA: TGCGCCAGCAGTGAGTCTCGGGTTCCTCCCAACGGCTACACCTTC

D gene: TRBD1
V gene: TRBV9
J gene: TRBJ2-6
clone size: once
CDR3 protein: CASSAWTGGGANVLTF
CDR3 DNA: TGTGCCAGCAGCGCATGGACAGGCGGTGGGGCCAACGTCCTGACTTTC

D gene: -
V gene: TRBV7-9
J gene: TRBJ2-7
clone size: -
CDR3 protein: CASSYRNFDSYEQYF
CDR3 DNA: TGTGCCAGCAGCTATCGGAATTTTGACTCCTACGAGCAGTACTTC

D gene: TRBD1
V gene: TRBV28
J gene: TRBJ1-4
clone size: -
CDR3 protein: CASSSMDRGDEKLFF
CDR3 DNA: TGTGCCAGCAGTTCCATGGACAGGGGGGATGAAAAACTGTTTTTT

D gene: -
V gene: TRBV5-4
J gene: TRBJ2-3
clone size: -
CDR3 protein: CASSFQGRSTDTQYF
CDR3 DNA: TGTGCCAGCAGCTTCCAGGGGCGCAGCACAGATACGCAGTATTTT

D gene: -
V gene: TRBV4-1
J gene: TRBJ1-5
clone size: once
CDR3 protein: CASSQGQFNQPQHF
CDR3 DNA: TGCGCCAGCAGCCAAGGACAGTTCAATCAGCCCCAGCATTTT

D gene: TRBD2
V gene: TRBV27
J gene: TRBJ2-3
clone size: -
CDR3 protein: CASTPRWVAGADTQYF
CDR3 DNA: TGTGCCAGCACTCCTCGTTGGGTAGCGGGAGCAGATACGCAGTATTTT

D gene: TRBD1
V gene: TRBV5-8
J gene: TRBJ1-6
clone size: few
CDR3 protein: CASSLATDRLIGALHF
CDR3 DNA: TGTGCCAGCAGCTTAGCCACGGACAGGCTCATTGGGGCCCTCCACTTT

D gene: -
V gene: TRBV28
J gene: TRBJ1-2
clone size: -
CDR3 protein: CASSLWSGTNYGYTF
CDR3 DNA: TGTGCCAGCAGTTTATGGTCAGGAACTAACTATGGCTACACCTTC

D gene: -
V gene: TRBV4-2
J gene: TRBJ1-3
clone size: -
CDR3 protein: CASRETGSSGNTIYF
CDR3 DNA: TGTGCCAGCAGAGAAACAGGGTCTTCCGGAAACACCATATATTTT

D gene: TRBD1
V gene: TRBV6-2/TRBV6-3
J gene: TRBJ1-2
clone size: -
CDR3 protein: CASSFGTELGYTF
CDR3 DNA: TGTGCCAGCAGTTTTGGGACAGAACTTGGCTACACCTTC

D gene: TRBD1
V gene: TRBV2
J gene: TRBJ2-7
clone size: -
CDR3 protein: CASGRTGTYEQYF
CDR3 DNA: TGTGCCAGCGGCCGGACAGGGACCTACGAGCAGTACTTC

D gene: TRBD1
V gene: TRBV4-1
J gene: TRBJ1-2
clone size: -
CDR3 protein: CASSHGYGQGPGYTF
CDR3 DNA: TGCGCCAGCAGCCATGGGTACGGACAGGGCCCTGGCTACACCTTC